This entry lists 18 T cell receptor beta chains sequenced from one sample in a study of T cell repertoires in cytomegalovirus infection. Using its own MiXCR run on the reads, TCRdb lists one record per CDR3 protein. The data show 150,000 to 200,000 distinct CDR3 sequences, roughly 14% seen once. The sequencing input was PBMCs. These receptors originate from a human donor in good health (CMV status not recorded). Some clones in this sample may be carry-over from other donors' samples.

The chain links TRBV12-3 or TRBV12-4 to TRBJ1-4; 7 nucleotides agree with TRBD1. V was clipped by 7 bases and J by 8 bases; unmatched bases: 7. There are 13 residues in the CDR3. The CDR3 sequence is CASKGAAWEKLFF. CDR3 nucleotides: TGTGCCAGCAAGGGGGCTGCGTGGGAAAAACTGTTTTTT.

The CDR3 coding sequence is TGTGCCAGTAGTATAGATCAACCTCAAGCCAACTATGGCTACACCTTC. Translation: CASSIDQPQANYGYTF. V is TRBV19 and J is TRBJ1-2; D ambiguous. The CDR3 is 16 residues long. Trimming pared 0 bases from V and 2 bases from J, leaving 13 bases between. The germline gives CDR1 LNHDA, CDR2 SQIVND (reference sequence).

This clonotype was recorded many times. This chain joins TRBV7-2 and TRBJ2-5; TRBD1 might be the D (7 bases). The CDR3 length is 16 residues. CDR1 and CDR2 (germline): SGHTA, FQGNSA. Trimming pared 4 bases from V and 1 base from J, leaving 16 bases between. CDR3 sequence: CASSSYRGLLQETQYF. The CDR3 bases are TGTGCCAGCAGCTCCTACAGGGGACTTCTCCAAGAGACCCAGTACTTC.

In its sample, this clonotype was seen a few times. The chain has TRBV4-1 and TRBJ2-5; possibly TRBD2 for D (5 bases). The CDR3 is 15 residues long. V lost 2 bases to trimming and J lost 5 bases, with 15 bases between them. Germline values: CDR1 MGHRA, CDR2 YSYEKL. CDR3 DNA: TGCGCCAGCAGCCAACCGGCGGGTCGAGCGGAGACCCAGTACTTC. It specifies CASSQPAGRAETQYF.

This clonotype was seen ten or more times. The chain carries TRBV29-1 and TRBJ1-1, with 8 nucleotides matching TRBD1. Germline V CDR1 and CDR2: SQVTM, ANQGSEA. Trimming removed 3 bases from V and 1 base from J; junction bases left unmatched: 4. The CDR3 length is 14 residues. The CDR3 DNA follows: TGCAGCGTTGAGTCAGACAGGGGGAACACTGAAGCTTTCTTT. It translates to CSVESDRGNTEAFF.

In this sample, this clonotype turned up many times. The chain joins TRBV28 to TRBJ1-2; 8 positions match TRBD1. Germline values: CDR1 MDHEN, CDR2 SYDVKM. This CDR3 has 17 amino acids. V shed 8 bases and J 0 bases; nucleotides not matched to a gene: 14. CDR3 bases: TGTGCCAGCCGAACCTTTGAGGACAGGGACGCTAACTATGGCTACACCTTC. Translated, it gives CASRTFEDRDANYGYTF.

The chain combines TRBV6-6 with TRBJ1-1; D gene ambiguous. The length of the CDR3 is 14 residues. Trimming left V 5 bases short and J 2 bases short, with 12 bases between. Germline V gives CDR1 MNHNY, CDR2 SVGAGI (reference sequence). Here the CDR3 reads CASSHFAGNTEAFF. The DNA of the CDR3 is TGTGCCAGCAGTCACTTCGCGGGTAACACTGAAGCTTTCTTT.

This clonotype was recorded a few times. V usage is TRBV19 and J usage is TRBJ2-2, with 13 bases identical to TRBD2. Germline CDR1 and CDR2: LNHDA and SQIVND (reference sequence). After removal of 7 bases from V and 5 bases from J, the junction contained 7 bases not matched to a gene. CDR3 length equals 16 residues. The CDR3: CASKLAGGPGTGELFF. In DNA form, the CDR3 reads TGTGCCAGTAAACTAGCGGGAGGGCCTGGAACCGGGGAGCTGTTTTTT. The full variable domain, in which reference TRBV19 and TRBJ2-2 provide the parts outside the CDR3, is DGGITQSPKYLFRKEGQNVTLSCEQNLNHDAMYWYRQDPGQGLRLIYYSQIVNDFQKGDIAEGYSVSREKKESFPLTVTSAQKNPTAFYLCASKLAGGPGTGELFFGEGSRLTVL.

This rearrangement joins TRBV5-6 to TRBJ1-2; 9 bases are a match to TRBD1. The CDR3 extends over 15 amino acids. In germline, CDR1 is SGHDT, CDR2 YYEEEE. J gave up 1 base and V 4 bases, and 5 bases lay outside the gene matches. Written as DNA, the CDR3 is TGTGCCAGCAGCCGACAGGGGGTAATTAACTATGGCTACACCTTC. It yields the protein CASSRQGVINYGYTF. Filled out from reference TRBV5-6 and TRBJ1-2, the complete variable domain reads DAGVTQSPTHLIKTRGQQVTLRCSPKSGHDTVSWYQQALGQGPQFIFQYYEEEERQRGNFPDRFSGHQFPNYSSELNVNALLLGDSALYLCASSRQGVINYGYTFGSGTRLTVV.

The chain combines TRBV19 with TRBJ2-5; 9 bases align to TRBD1. The germline CDR1 and CDR2 sequences are LNHDA and SQIVND (reference sequence). The CDR3 totals 15 residues. After removal of 5 bases from V and 5 bases from J, the junction contained 9 bases not matched to a gene. The CDR3 nucleotides are TGTGCCAGTAGTCCGAGGACAGGGGATGGGGAGACCCAGTACTTC. Translating gives CASSPRTGDGETQYF.

The chain employs TRBV12-3 or TRBV12-4 and TRBJ1-2; D unclear. This CDR3 comprises 11 residues. Trimming took 5 bases from V and 7 from J, leaving 8 bases between them. CDR3 coding DNA: TGTGCCAGCAGTCGGAGTGGTGGCTACACCTTC. This sequence encodes CASSRSGGYTF.

This clonotype occurred a few times. The chain combines TRBV7-2 with TRBJ1-5, with D possibly matching TRBD1 (5 bases). The CDR3 loop spans 16 amino acids. The V end lost 2 bases, the J end lost 0 bases, and 11 bases lay between the germline ends. Germline V lookup: CDR1 SGHTA, CDR2 FQGNSA. The CDR3 DNA follows: TGTGCCAGCAGCTTATACACCAGGGATAGCAATCAGCCCCAGCATTTT. Translated: CASSLYTRDSNQPQHF.

V usage is TRBV6-2 or TRBV6-3 and J usage is TRBJ1-2; weak D call: TRBD1 (6 bases). The germline V gene encodes CDR1 MNHEY and CDR2 SVGEGT. The CDR3 contains 15 residues. V lost 7 bases and J lost 0, with 15 bases in between. This CDR3 reads CASIGRGEANYGYTF. The CDR3 DNA sequence: TGTGCCAGCATCGGCAGGGGCGAAGCTAACTATGGCTACACCTTC.

The chain joins TRBV5-6 to TRBJ1-1; possibly TRBD1 for D (5 bases). Trimming pared 4 bases from V and 1 base from J, leaving 17 bases between. Looked up from germline, CDR1 is SGHDT and CDR2 is YYEEEE. The CDR3 extends over 16 amino acids. CDR3 amino acids: CASSALSYGTNTEAFF. CDR3 DNA: TGTGCCAGCAGCGCCCTCTCGTACGGGACGAACACTGAAGCTTTCTTT.

This clonotype has a count of ten or more. The V and J genes are TRBV20-1 and TRBJ1-6; 8 bases are shared with TRBD1. Germline V CDR1 and CDR2: DFQATT, SNEGSKA (reference sequence). Losses at the gene ends were 6 bases for V and 9 bases for J; bases not matched to a gene: 10. There are 14 residues in the CDR3. In nucleotides, the CDR3 is TGCAGTGCGTCGTTAGGGGACAGGAGTTCACCCCTCCACTTT. It codes for CSASLGDRSSPLHF.

CDR3 sequence (DNA): TGTGCCAGCAGTCGTCACCCAGGGGATGGGGCACCCCTCCACTTT. Its protein is CASSRHPGDGAPLHF. The chain couples TRBV6-2 or TRBV6-3 to TRBJ1-6; TRBD1 is a possible D gene (6 bases). CDR3 length: 15 amino acids. Germline-derived CDR1 and CDR2 are MNHEY and SVGEGT. Trimming shortened V by 5 bases and J by 11 bases, and 19 bases separated the two germline ends.

This clonotype has more than one count but fewer than ten. The chain employs TRBV5-4 and TRBJ2-3; unclear D gene. Trimming took off 5 bases at V and 6 bases at J, with 13 bases between the two ends. The CDR3 consists of 13 residues. Per the germline V gene, CDR1 is SGHNT and CDR2 is YYREEE (reference sequence). CDR3 sequence (DNA): TGTGCCAGCAGTACTGTCTATGGGGATACGCAGTATTTT. Encoded protein: CASSTVYGDTQYF.

The rearrangement uses TRBV5-1 and TRBJ1-1; possible D gene TRBD1, 5 bases. CDR1 is SGHRS, CDR2 YFSETQ, per germline. V lost 4 bases to trimming and J lost 1 base, with 11 bases between them. The CDR3 has 14 amino acids. The CDR3 sequence: CASSPLQANTEAFF. CDR3 sequence (DNA): TGCGCCAGCAGCCCTCTACAGGCGAACACTGAAGCTTTCTTT. The whole variable domain, filled in from reference TRBV5-1 and TRBJ1-1, reads KAGVTQTPRYLIKTRGQQVTLSCSPISGHRSVSWYQQTPGQGLQFLFEYFSETQRNKGNFPGRFSGRQFSNSRSEMNVSTLELGDSALYLCASSPLQANTEAFFGQGTRLTVV.